Each of the 24 T cell receptor beta chains below was sequenced from the same sample in a study of Tregs in tolerant kidney transplant recipients (dated 2019 in TCRdb). What this sample's time point label stands for: blood sample drawn before combined kidney and bone marrow transplant. Libraries came from the immunoSEQ multiplex PCR assay. TCRdb limited this immuneACCESS table to in-frame rearrangements with V and J called. A share of clones is missing; checked studies link under half to unresolved V genes, and the rest is unexplained. For this sample the table gives fewer than 80,000 clones, of which around 98% were detected only once. Around 0.34% of the sample is held by the ten biggest clonotypes. The starting material was Tregs from blood, obtained before the transplant. These receptors were obtained from a human donor who received a combined kidney and bone marrow transplant.

V and J are TRBV19 and TRBJ1-2; 8 bases agree with TRBD1. V trimming: 5 bases; J trimming: 8 bases; junction bases outside the gene matches: 7. CDR3 length equals 13 residues. The V gene's germline CDR1 is LNHDA and CDR2 SQIVND (reference sequence). The CDR3 sequence: CASSVQGALGYTF. CDR3 DNA: TGTGCCAGTAGTGTCCAGGGGGCACTGGGCTACACCTTC.

In this sample, this clone turned up once. This rearrangement joins TRBV7-2 to TRBJ1-1; no definite D call. The V gene's germline CDR1 is SGHTA and CDR2 FQGNSA. The CDR3 sequence is 17 residues long. V lost 5 bases and J lost 1, with 20 bases in between. DNA of the CDR3: TGTGCCAGCAGCCCTAGGAGATACATCAGAACGAACACTGAAGCTTTCTTT. This codes for CASSPRRYIRTNTEAFF. The full variable domain, with the rest looked up from reference TRBV7-2 and TRBJ1-1, is GAGVSQSPSNKVTEKGKDVELRCDPISGHTALYWYRQSLGQGLEFLIYFQGNSAPDKSGLPSDRFSAERTGGSVSTLTIQRTQQEDSAVYLCASSPRRYIRTNTEAFFGQGTRLTVV.

The CDR3 DNA reads TGTGCCACCCGGACTAGCGGGGGTTTAATGGATACGCAGTATTTT. Its protein is CATRTSGGLMDTQYF. V is TRBV6-1 and J is TRBJ2-3; 13 nucleotides match TRBD2. Trimming cost V 10 bases and J 6 bases; bases outside gene matches: 10. The germline gives CDR1 MNHNS, CDR2 SASEGT. This CDR3 is built from 15 residues.

The rearrangement uses TRBV25-1 and TRBJ2-1; 12 nucleotides agree with TRBD2. There are 16 residues in the CDR3. Germline CDR1 reads MGHDK; CDR2 reads SYGVNS. V was clipped by 1 base and J by 5 bases; unmatched bases: 3. CDR3 nucleotides: TGTGCCAGCAGTGAATTAGCTAGCGGGAGGGACAATGAGCAGTTCTTC. This codes for CASSELASGRDNEQFF.

This sequence joins TRBV10-3 and TRBJ2-2, with 9 bases aligning to TRBD1. The germline gives CDR1 ENHRY, CDR2 SYGVKD. The V and J ends lost 4 bases and 6 bases, in that order; junction bases with no gene match: 3. The CDR3 extends over 14 amino acids. The CDR3 bases are TGTGCCATCAGTGCGGGACAGGGCTCCGGGGAGCTGTTTTTT. It yields the protein CAISAGQGSGELFF.

The V gene is TRBV6-5, the J gene TRBJ1-1; the D is unclear. Germline V lookup: CDR1 MNHEY, CDR2 SVGAGI. Trimming cost V 7 bases and J 11 bases, with 20 bases left between them. The CDR3 length is 13 residues. The chain's CDR3 is CASKGRSTRSAFF. In DNA form, the CDR3 reads TGTGCCAGCAAAGGCCGCTCAACGAGGTCGGCTTTCTTT.

The gene calls are TRBV21-1 and TRBJ2-3; TRBD1, as called in the table, went unchecked against the DNA. TRBV21-1 is an annotated pseudogene. The CDR3 covers 13 residues. The DNA for the CDR3 is TGTGCCAGCAGCGACAGGACCACAGATACGCAGTATTTT. Translating gives CASSDRTTDTQYF.

V gene TRBV6-6 combines with J gene TRBJ1-1; D remains unclear. The length of the CDR3 is 14 residues. Germline lookup yields CDR1 MNHNY and CDR2 SVGAGI (reference sequence). V was shortened by 7 bases and J by 1 base, with 13 bases between the two germline ends. The CDR3 protein is CASISGGRNTEAFF. The CDR3 DNA sequence: TGTGCCAGCATCTCAGGAGGGAGGAACACTGAAGCTTTCTTT.

The V and J genes are TRBV6-5 and TRBJ2-7; a weak D match, TRBD1 (7 bases). Germline assignment: CDR1 MNHEY and CDR2 SVGAGI. The CDR3 has 15 residues. Trimming cost V 2 bases and J 2 bases, with 13 bases left between them. CDR3 nucleotide sequence: TGTGCCAGCAGTTACGCGGGGACAGAGACCTACGAGCAGTACTTC. Its protein product is CASSYAGTETYEQYF.

CDR3 in amino acids: CASSLLGGAYNEQFF. The CDR3 nucleotides are TGTGCCAGCAGCCTCCTTGGCGGGGCTTACAATGAGCAGTTCTTC. The chain combines TRBV7-3 with TRBJ2-1; possibly TRBD2 for D (6 bases). Germline V lookup: CDR1 SGHTA, CDR2 FQGTGA. The CDR3 covers 15 residues. Trimming stripped 5 bases from V and 4 bases from J, with 15 bases between. The full variable domain, in which reference TRBV7-3 and TRBJ2-1 provide the parts outside the CDR3, is GAGVSQTPSNKVTEKGKYVELRCDPISGHTALYWYRQSLGQGPEFLIYFQGTGAADDSGLPNDRFFAVRPEGSVSTLKIQRTERGDSAVYLCASSLLGGAYNEQFFGPGTRLTVL.

This clone was seen only once. The V and J genes are TRBV29-1 and TRBJ2-1; 13 bases are shared with TRBD2. Per germline, CDR1 SQVTM and CDR2 ANQGSEA. CDR3 length: 15 residues. The V gene end was trimmed by 7 bases and the J gene end by 10 bases; junction bases not matched to a gene: 13. The CDR3 loop reads CSGDTRLAGGVEQFF. The CDR3 bases are TGCAGCGGGGACACTAGACTAGCGGGAGGCGTAGAGCAGTTCTTC.

The V and J genes are TRBV11-3 and TRBJ1-1; D remains unclear. V was cut by 4 bases and J by 0 bases, with 6 bases left in between. Germline V gene data show CDR1 as SGHNT and CDR2 as YENEEA. The CDR3 runs to 13 residues. The CDR3 coding sequence is TGTGCCAGCAGCTCCAGTATGAACACTGAAGCTTTCTTT. Translated: CASSSSMNTEAFF.

This sequence joins TRBV19 and TRBJ1-2, with 7 bases lining up with TRBD1. Germline CDR1 is LNHDA and CDR2 is SQIVND (reference sequence). The V segment lost 6 bases and the J segment 4 bases; nucleotides outside the gene matches: 11. The CDR3 length is 15 residues. CDR3 protein: CASRTVTGTLYGYTF. In DNA form, the CDR3 reads TGTGCCAGTAGAACTGTGACAGGGACCCTCTATGGCTACACCTTC.

This clone was recorded once. V is TRBV7-2 and J is TRBJ1-1; D might be TRBD1 (5 bases). The CDR3 loop spans 13 amino acids. V was pared by 8 bases and J by 8 bases, with 18 bases between. In germline, CDR1 is SGHTA, CDR2 FQGNSA. The CDR3 DNA sequence: TGTGCCAGCTCGCTTCCTAACAGGTTCGAAGCTTTCTTT. Translation: CASSLPNRFEAFF.

The chain couples TRBV6-1 to TRBJ2-7; a possible D gene is TRBD1 (7 bases). Germline V gene data show CDR1 as MNHNS and CDR2 as SASEGT. The CDR3 consists of 16 residues. Between the trimmed V and J ends, which lost 2 bases and 2 bases, there was a span of 16 bases. The CDR3 spells CASSEPRGDKTYEQYF. Written as DNA, the CDR3 is TGTGCCAGCAGTGAACCCAGGGGGGACAAAACCTACGAGCAGTACTTC.

V and J are TRBV9 and TRBJ2-6; 7 bases align to TRBD1. From germline, CDR1 is SGDLS and CDR2 YYNGEE. V shed 7 bases and J 0 bases; nucleotides not matched to a gene: 4. The CDR3 contains 15 residues. The CDR3 protein is CASRDRSSGANVLTF. The CDR3 DNA reads TGTGCCAGCCGGGACAGAAGCTCTGGGGCCAACGTCCTGACTTTC.

V usage is TRBV18 and J usage is TRBJ1-2, with D possibly TRBD1 on 6 matching bases. This CDR3 is built from 14 residues. Between the trimmed V and J ends, which lost 2 bases and 8 bases, there was a span of 15 bases. CDR1 is KGHSH and CDR2 is LQKENI in the germline V gene. DNA for the CDR3: TGTGCCAGCTCACCATCGGGGGGCCTGCCCGGCTACACCTTC. Its protein is CASSPSGGLPGYTF.

The CDR3: CASGSTGTGAYEQYF. The CDR3 DNA reads as TGTGCCAGTGGCTCCACAGGGACCGGGGCATACGAGCAGTACTTC. The chain recombines TRBV19 with TRBJ2-7; possibly TRBD1 for D (6 bases). The CDR3 totals 15 residues. Trimming stripped 8 bases from V and 4 bases from J, with 21 bases between. Germline CDR1 reads LNHDA; CDR2 reads SQIVND (reference sequence).

This rearrangement joins TRBV15 to TRBJ2-4; 7 positions agree with TRBD2. The CDR3 length is 18 residues. Per the germline V gene, CDR1 is LNHNV and CDR2 is YYDKDF (reference sequence). V gave up 2 bases and J gave up 0 bases; unmatched junction bases: 10. The CDR3: CATSRPRGGALAKNIQYF. In nucleotides, the CDR3 is TGTGCCACCAGCAGACCCCGGGGAGGGGCTCTAGCCAAAAACATTCAGTACTTC.

This clone was recorded once. The chain recombines TRBV7-2 with TRBJ1-2; D call uncertain. Germline CDR1 is SGHTA and CDR2 is FQGNSA. The CDR3 is 13 amino acids. V lost 5 bases, J lost 3 bases, and 10 bases lay in between. The CDR3 DNA sequence: TGTGCCAGCAGCCCCCGAGTGCACTATGGCTACACCTTC. Translated: CASSPRVHYGYTF.

The V call is TRBV7-6, the J call TRBJ2-1; the D gene is possibly TRBD1 (6 bases). CDR1 and CDR2 (germline): SGHVS, FNYEAQ. Deletions cut 1 base from V and 7 bases from J, with 20 bases between. CDR3 size: 17 residues. The CDR3 loop reads CASSLEVVSTTGNEQFF. CDR3 DNA: TGTGCCAGCAGCTTAGAGGTTGTCTCGACTACAGGGAATGAGCAGTTCTTC.

The rearrangement joins TRBV11-3 to TRBJ2-1, with 7 bases lining up with TRBD2. The J segment lost 4 bases and the V segment lost 1 base, leaving 4 bases of the junction unmatched. The CDR3 has 15 amino acids. Germline lookup yields CDR1 SGHNT and CDR2 YENEEA. The CDR3 protein is CASSLGGGDYNEQFF. In DNA, the CDR3 is TGTGCCAGCAGCTTAGGCGGGGGAGATTACAATGAGCAGTTCTTC.

The table lists this clone with a count of one. V usage is TRBV5-1 and J usage is TRBJ2-5, with D hard to call. Trimming took off 0 bases at V and 7 bases at J, with 4 bases between the two ends. CDR1 SGHRS and CDR2 YFSETQ come from the germline V gene. The CDR3 runs 11 residues. Written as DNA, the CDR3 is TGCGCCAGCAGCTTGGGCAGGACCCAGTACTTC. Encoded protein: CASSLGRTQYF.

The chain combines TRBV19 with TRBJ1-4; no firm D call. CDR1 LNHDA and CDR2 SQIVND come from the germline V gene (reference sequence). The ends were cut back, 5 bases at V and 5 bases at J, with 12 bases in the middle. The CDR3 length is 14 residues. The CDR3 loop reads CASSWRDGNEKLFF. In nucleotides, the CDR3 is TGTGCCAGTAGTTGGAGGGATGGAAATGAAAAACTGTTTTTT.